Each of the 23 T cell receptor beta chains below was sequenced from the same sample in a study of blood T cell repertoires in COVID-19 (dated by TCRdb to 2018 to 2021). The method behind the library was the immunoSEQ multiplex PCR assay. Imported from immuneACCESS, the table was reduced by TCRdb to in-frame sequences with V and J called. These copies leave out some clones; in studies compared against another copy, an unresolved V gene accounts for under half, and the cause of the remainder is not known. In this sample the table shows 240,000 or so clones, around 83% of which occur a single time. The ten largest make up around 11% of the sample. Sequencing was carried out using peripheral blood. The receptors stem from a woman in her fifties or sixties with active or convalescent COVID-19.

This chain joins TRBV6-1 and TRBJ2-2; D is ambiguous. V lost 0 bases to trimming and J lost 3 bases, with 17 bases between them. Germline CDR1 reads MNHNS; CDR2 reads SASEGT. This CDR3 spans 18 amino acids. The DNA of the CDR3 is TGTGCCAGCAGTGAAGCTTCCCCCCACGCGGCGGACACCGGGGAGCTGTTTTTT. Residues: CASSEASPHAADTGELFF.

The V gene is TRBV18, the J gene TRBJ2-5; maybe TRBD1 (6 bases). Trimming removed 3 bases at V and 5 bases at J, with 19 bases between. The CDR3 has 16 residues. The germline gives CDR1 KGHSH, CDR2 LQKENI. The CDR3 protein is CASSPLQGPPRETQYF. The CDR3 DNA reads TGTGCCAGCTCACCCTTACAGGGCCCACCTCGGGAGACCCAGTACTTC.

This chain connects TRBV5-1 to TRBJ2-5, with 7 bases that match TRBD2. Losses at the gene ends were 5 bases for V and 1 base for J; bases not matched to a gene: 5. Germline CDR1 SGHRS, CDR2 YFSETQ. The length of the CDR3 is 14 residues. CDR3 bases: TGCGCCAGCAGATCCAGCGGGGCCCAAGAGACCCAGTACTTC. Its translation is CASRSSGAQETQYF.

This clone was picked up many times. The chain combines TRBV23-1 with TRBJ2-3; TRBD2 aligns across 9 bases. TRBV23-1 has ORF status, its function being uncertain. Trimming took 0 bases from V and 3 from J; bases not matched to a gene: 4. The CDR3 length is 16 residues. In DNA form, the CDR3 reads TGCGCCAGCAGTCAATCATGTCTAGCGGGGACAGATACGCAGTATTTT. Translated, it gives CASSQSCLAGTDTQYF.

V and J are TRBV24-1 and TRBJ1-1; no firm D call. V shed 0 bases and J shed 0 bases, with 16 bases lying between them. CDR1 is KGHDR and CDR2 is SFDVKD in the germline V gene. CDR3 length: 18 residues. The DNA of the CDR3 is TGTGCCACCAGTGATTTGCCCACGGGAGAGGGCTTGAACACTGAAGCTTTCTTT. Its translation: CATSDLPTGEGLNTEAFF.

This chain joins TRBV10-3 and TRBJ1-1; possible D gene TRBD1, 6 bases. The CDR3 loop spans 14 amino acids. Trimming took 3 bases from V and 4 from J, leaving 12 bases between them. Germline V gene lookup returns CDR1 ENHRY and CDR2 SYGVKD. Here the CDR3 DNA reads TGTGCCATCAGTGATCAGGGGTTAGCCACTGAAGCTTTCTTT. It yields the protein CAISDQGLATEAFF.

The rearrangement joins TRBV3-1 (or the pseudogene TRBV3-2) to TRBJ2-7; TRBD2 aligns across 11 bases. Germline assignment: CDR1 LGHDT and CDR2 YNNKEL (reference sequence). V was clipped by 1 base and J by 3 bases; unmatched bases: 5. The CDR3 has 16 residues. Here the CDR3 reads CASSQVLAGGHYEQYF. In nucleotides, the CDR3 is TGTGCCAGCAGCCAAGTTCTAGCGGGGGGTCACTACGAGCAGTACTTC.

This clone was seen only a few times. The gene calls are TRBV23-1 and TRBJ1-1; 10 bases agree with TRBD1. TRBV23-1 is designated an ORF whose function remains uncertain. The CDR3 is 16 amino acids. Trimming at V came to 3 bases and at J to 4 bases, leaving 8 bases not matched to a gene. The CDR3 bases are TGCGCCAGCAGTCACCGGGACAGGGGAATTGGCACTGAAGCTTTCTTT. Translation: CASSHRDRGIGTEAFF.

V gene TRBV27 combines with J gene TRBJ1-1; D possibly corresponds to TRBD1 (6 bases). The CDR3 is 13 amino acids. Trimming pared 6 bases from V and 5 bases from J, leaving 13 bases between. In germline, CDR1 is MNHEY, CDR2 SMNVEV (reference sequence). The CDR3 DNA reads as TGTGCCAGCAGCAACATGAGGGGGACTGAAGCTTTCTTT. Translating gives CASSNMRGTEAFF.

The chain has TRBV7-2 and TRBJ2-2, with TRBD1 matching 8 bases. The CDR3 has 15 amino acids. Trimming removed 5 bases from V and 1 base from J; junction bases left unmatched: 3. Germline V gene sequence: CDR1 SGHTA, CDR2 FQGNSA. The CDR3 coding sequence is TGTGCCAGCAGCCCAGGACAGGGGAACACCGGGGAGCTGTTTTTT. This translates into CASSPGQGNTGELFF. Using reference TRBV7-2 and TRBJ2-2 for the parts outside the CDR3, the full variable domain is GAGVSQSPSNKVTEKGKDVELRCDPISGHTALYWYRQSLGQGLEFLIYFQGNSAPDKSGLPSDRFSAERTGGSVSTLTIQRTQQEDSAVYLCASSPGQGNTGELFFGEGSRLTVL.

CDR3 DNA: TGTGCCTGGAGAGGTGACTCAATTTGGACAGATACGCAGTATTTT. The encoded protein is CAWRGDSIWTDTQYF. This rearrangement joins TRBV30 to TRBJ2-3; no reliable D call. CDR1 and CDR2 from the germline V gene are GTSNPN and SVGIG (reference sequence). Trimming shortened V by 3 bases and J by 3 bases, and 16 bases separated the two germline ends. The CDR3 extends over 15 amino acids.

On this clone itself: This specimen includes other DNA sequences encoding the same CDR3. Written as DNA, the CDR3 is TGCGCCAGCAGCCAAGGTCCGGCAACTAATGAAAAACTGTTTTTT. This sequence encodes CASSQGPATNEKLFF. J is TRBJ1-4 and V is TRBV4-1; D gene uncertain. The CDR3 is 15 amino acids. Trimming took off 1 base at V and 0 bases at J, with 6 bases between the two ends. Looked up from germline, CDR1 is MGHRA and CDR2 is YSYEKL.

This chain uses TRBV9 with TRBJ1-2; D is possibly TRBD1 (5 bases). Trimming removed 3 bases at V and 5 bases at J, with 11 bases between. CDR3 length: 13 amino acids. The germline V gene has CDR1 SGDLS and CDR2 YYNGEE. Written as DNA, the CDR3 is TGTGCCAGCAGCGGACAGTACCCGTATGGCTACACCTTC. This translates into CASSGQYPYGYTF.

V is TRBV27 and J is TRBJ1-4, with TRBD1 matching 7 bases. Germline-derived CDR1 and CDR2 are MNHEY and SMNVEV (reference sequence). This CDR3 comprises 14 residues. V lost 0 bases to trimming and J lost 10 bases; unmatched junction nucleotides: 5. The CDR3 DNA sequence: TGTGCCAGCAGTTTATCCCAGGGGGTTGGAAAACTGTTTTTT. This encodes CASSLSQGVGKLFF.

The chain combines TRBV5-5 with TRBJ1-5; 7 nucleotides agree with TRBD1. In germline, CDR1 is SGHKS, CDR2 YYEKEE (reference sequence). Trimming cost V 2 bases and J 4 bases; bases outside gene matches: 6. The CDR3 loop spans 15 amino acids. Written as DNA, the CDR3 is TGTGCCAGCAGCTTTACGGGACAGAAGAATCAGCCCCAGCATTTT. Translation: CASSFTGQKNQPQHF.

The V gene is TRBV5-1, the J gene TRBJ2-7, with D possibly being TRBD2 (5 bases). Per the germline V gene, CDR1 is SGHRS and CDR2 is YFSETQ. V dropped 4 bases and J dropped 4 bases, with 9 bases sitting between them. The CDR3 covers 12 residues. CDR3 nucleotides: TGCGCCAGCAGCCTCGGGGTGTACGAGCAGTACTTC. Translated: CASSLGVYEQYF.

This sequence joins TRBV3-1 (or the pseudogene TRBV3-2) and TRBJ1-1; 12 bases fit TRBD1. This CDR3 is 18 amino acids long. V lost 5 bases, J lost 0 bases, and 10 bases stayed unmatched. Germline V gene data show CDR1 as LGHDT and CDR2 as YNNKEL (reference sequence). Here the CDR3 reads CASSTPGTGGGMNTEAFF. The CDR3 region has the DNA TGTGCCAGCAGCACCCCCGGGACAGGGGGCGGGATGAACACTGAAGCTTTCTTT.

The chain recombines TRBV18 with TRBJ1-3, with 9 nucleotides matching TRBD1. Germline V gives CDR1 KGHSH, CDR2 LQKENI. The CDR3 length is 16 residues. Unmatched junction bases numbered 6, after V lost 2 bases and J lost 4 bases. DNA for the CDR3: TGTGCCAGCTCACCATCTCCGACAGGGGGGGGAAACACCATATATTTT. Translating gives CASSPSPTGGGNTIYF. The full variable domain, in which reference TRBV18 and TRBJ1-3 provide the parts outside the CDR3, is NAGVMQNPRHLVRRRGQEARLRCSPMKGHSHVYWYRQLPEEGLKFMVYLQKENIIDESGMPKERFSAEFPKEGPSILRIQQVVRGDSAAYFCASSPSPTGGGNTIYFGEGSWLTVV.

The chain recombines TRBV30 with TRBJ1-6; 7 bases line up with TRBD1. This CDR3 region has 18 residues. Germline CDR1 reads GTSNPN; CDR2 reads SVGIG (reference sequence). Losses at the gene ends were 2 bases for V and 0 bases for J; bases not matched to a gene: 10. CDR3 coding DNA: TGTGCCTGGAGTCTGGGTGGGAACAGGGGCTCCTATAATTCACCCCTCCACTTT. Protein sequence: CAWSLGGNRGSYNSPLHF.

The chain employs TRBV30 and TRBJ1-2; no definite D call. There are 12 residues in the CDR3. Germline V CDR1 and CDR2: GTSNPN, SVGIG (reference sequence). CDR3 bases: TGTGCGCAGGACTTCTCTAACTATGGCTACACCTTC. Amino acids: CAQDFSNYGYTF.

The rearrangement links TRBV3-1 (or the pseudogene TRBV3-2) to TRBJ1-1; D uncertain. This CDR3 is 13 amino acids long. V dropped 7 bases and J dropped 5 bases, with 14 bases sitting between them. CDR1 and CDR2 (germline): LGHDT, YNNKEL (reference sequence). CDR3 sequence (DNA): TGTGCCAGCAACAGTGCCAGTTGGACTGAAGCTTTCTTT. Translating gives CASNSASWTEAFF.

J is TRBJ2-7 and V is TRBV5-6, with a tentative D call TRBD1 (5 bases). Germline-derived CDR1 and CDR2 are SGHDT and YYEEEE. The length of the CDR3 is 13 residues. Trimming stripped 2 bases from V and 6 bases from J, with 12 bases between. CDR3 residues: CASSLSVGREQYF. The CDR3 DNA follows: TGTGCCAGCAGCTTATCAGTGGGGCGCGAGCAGTACTTC.

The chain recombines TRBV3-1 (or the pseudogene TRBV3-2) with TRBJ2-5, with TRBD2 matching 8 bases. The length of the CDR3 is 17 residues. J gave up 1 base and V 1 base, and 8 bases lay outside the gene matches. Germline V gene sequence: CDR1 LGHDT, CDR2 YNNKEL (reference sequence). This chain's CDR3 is CASSQVSPTSGQETQYF. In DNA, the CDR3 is TGTGCCAGCAGCCAAGTTTCCCCAACTAGCGGCCAAGAGACCCAGTACTTC.